The T cell receptor (beta chain) under discussion was sequenced for a study of shared T cell receptors in the human thymus. Germline trimming cut 4 bases from V and 0 bases from J; bases unmatched to any gene: 8. The CDR3 totals 17 residues. CDR1 and CDR2 (germline): SGHAT, FQNNGV. The assay was immunoSEQ multiplex PCR, and TCRdb's table has in-frame clones only and misses some. In the table there are around 730,000 clones, approximately 85% of which are singletons. These data are also associated with another study on human thymus T cells.

The receptor comes from a girl under three years old with a congenital heart defect. Sequenced input: thymocytes. The chain recombines TRBV11-2 with TRBJ2-2; TRBD1 matches at 7 bases. As DNA, the CDR3 is TGTGCCAGCAGCTCCTCGGGCAGGGGGACGAACACCGGGGAGCTGTTTTTT. It yields the protein CASSSSGRGTNTGELFF.